This record covers a single T cell receptor (beta chain). This record belongs to a study of blood T cell repertoires in COVID-19. Authors' data handling: Scientists estimated how many nucleated cells there were by amplifying reference gene primers. TCRdb keeps only in-frame clones here, not all; method: immunoSEQ multiplex PCR. The V and J calls and clone size are taken from that table; D and trimming were inferred from the DNA. The sample has about 280,000 clones; 85% are singletons. The CDR3 totals 13 residues. Trimming at V came to 6 bases and at J to 5 bases, leaving 3 bases not matched to a gene.

This TCR was sampled from a woman between 50 and 59 years old who had recovered from COVID-19. The rearrangement joins TRBV12-3 or TRBV12-4 to TRBJ2-5; TRBD2 agrees at 10 bases. Sequenced sample: PBMCs or T cells enriched from blood (not recorded which). The CDR3, as DNA: TGTGCCAGCAGACTAGCGGGGCGTGAGACCCAGTACTTC. This codes for CASRLAGRETQYF.